This T cell receptor beta chain emerged from a study of blood T cell repertoires in COVID-19. Germline values: CDR1 MNHEY, CDR2 SMNVEV (reference sequence). The CDR3 loop spans 15 amino acids. V shed 3 bases, J shed 2 bases, and the junction held 4 bases outside the gene matches. In the study's own analysis: Quantification of nucleated cells was approximated via reference gene primer amplification. Clones were sequenced by immunoSEQ multiplex PCR, and TCRdb holds only the in-frame ones, with some missing. V, J and clone size are taken as reported in that table, and D and trimming were inferred from the DNA itself. Of about 230,000 clones in the sample, roughly 84% were seen once.

The V call is TRBV27, the J call TRBJ2-7; TRBD2 matches at 10 bases. This receptor was identified in a man aged 40-50 years with acute or convalescent COVID-19. The material sequenced was peripheral blood. CDR3 bases: TGTGCCAGCAGTTTCCGAGCGGGAGGGCCCTACGAGCAGTACTTC. Amino acid sequence: CASSFRAGGPYEQYF.